This TCR beta chain emerged from a study of PD-L1 blockade in urothelial cancer. Germline V gives CDR1 LGHNA, CDR2 YNFKEQ. V dropped 5 bases and J dropped 4 bases, with 11 bases sitting between them. The CDR3 totals 14 residues. Using immunoSEQ multiplex PCR, the repertoire was profiled, and TCRdb retains in-frame clones only, with some absent. The sample holds around 45,000 clones, around nine tenths seen once. Sequencing was performed on PBMCs, taken around atezolizumab (anti-PD-L1) treatment. The clonotype was recovered from a woman aged 60-75 years with urothelial cancer. The chain combines TRBV4-2 with TRBJ2-2; D possibly corresponds to TRBD2 (6 bases). As DNA, the CDR3 is TGTGCCAGCAGCTCATGGAGGGGCACCGGGGAGCTGTTTTTT. Translated: CASSSWRGTGELFF.